This T cell receptor (beta chain) emerged from a study of shared clonotypes between healthy human individuals. Deep was the level used in running the assay. TCRdb's copy holds only in-frame clones and misses some; the assay was immunoSEQ multiplex PCR. There are about 320,000 clones in the sample; around 87% occur only once, and roughly 15% lies in the top ten. Whole-study findings and limits: For naive CD4 cells, around 5% of clonotypes were shared across a handful of donors. Unshared clonotypes carried lower generation probabilities than those common to all four donors.

This clone appeared a single time. Its antigen is still unknown. Trimming took 6 bases from V and 6 from J, leaving 14 bases between them. The CDR3 is 13 residues long. Per the germline V gene, CDR1 is MNHEY and CDR2 is SMNVEV (reference sequence). Input material: memory CD8+ T cells sorted from blood. Sample subset: CD45RO+ cells pooled with CCR7-negative TemRA cells. The chain links TRBV27 to TRBJ1-2, with D possibly being TRBD1 (5 bases). The receptor was derived from a man in his late teens or twenties in good health. In nucleotides, the CDR3 is TGTGCCAGCAGCTTCGGGGCTTCTAATGGCTACACCTTC. It encodes CASSFGASNGYTF.